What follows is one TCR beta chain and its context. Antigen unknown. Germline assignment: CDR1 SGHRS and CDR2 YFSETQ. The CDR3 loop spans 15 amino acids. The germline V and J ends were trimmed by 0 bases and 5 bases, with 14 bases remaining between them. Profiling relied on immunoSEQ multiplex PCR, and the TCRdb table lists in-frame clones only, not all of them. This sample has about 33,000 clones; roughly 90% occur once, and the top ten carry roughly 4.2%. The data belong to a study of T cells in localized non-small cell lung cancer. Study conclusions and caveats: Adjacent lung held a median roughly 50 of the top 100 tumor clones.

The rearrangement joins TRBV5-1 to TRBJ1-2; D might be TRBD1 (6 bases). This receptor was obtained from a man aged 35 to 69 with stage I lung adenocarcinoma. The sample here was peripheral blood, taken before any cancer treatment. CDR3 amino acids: CASSLDSGGEYGYTF. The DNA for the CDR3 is TGCGCCAGCAGCTTGGATTCGGGGGGCGAGTATGGCTACACCTTC. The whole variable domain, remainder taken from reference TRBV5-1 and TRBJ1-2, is KAGVTQTPRYLIKTRGQQVTLSCSPISGHRSVSWYQQTPGQGLQFLFEYFSETQRNKGNFPGRFSGRQFSNSRSEMNVSTLELGDSALYLCASSLDSGGEYGYTFGSGTRLTVV.